The 18 T cell receptor beta chains reported below all come from one sample, sequenced in a study of shared clonotypes between healthy human individuals. Assay: immunoSEQ multiplex PCR; the TCRdb copy retains only in-frame clones and omits some. The sample holds around 510,000 clones, 90% to 97% seen once. The sequenced sample consisted of naive CD4+ T cells sorted from blood. Subset meaning: CD45RA+ positively selected. Receptors originate from a woman aged 25-40 years in good health.

This chain links TRBV5-1 with TRBJ2-3, with D possibly called TRBD1 or TRBD2 (6 bases each). CDR3 length: 15 residues. Germline assignment: CDR1 SGHRS and CDR2 YFSETQ. The germline V and J ends were trimmed by 0 bases and 3 bases, with 11 bases remaining between them. The chain's CDR3 is CASSLVGGGTDTQYF. CDR3 bases: TGCGCCAGCAGCTTGGTTGGAGGGGGAACAGATACGCAGTATTTT.

The chain employs TRBV19 and TRBJ2-3; maybe TRBD2 (6 bases). Germline loops: CDR1 LNHDA, CDR2 SQIVND (reference sequence). Trimming shortened V by 3 bases and J by 0 bases, and 16 bases separated the two germline ends. This CDR3 has 17 residues. The CDR3 region is CASSMTSGTGSTDTQYF. The CDR3 nucleotides are TGTGCCAGTAGTATGACATCCGGGACTGGTAGCACAGATACGCAGTATTTT.

The chain recombines TRBV28 with TRBJ1-5; no definite D call. Germline lookup yields CDR1 MDHEN and CDR2 SYDVKM. The V gene lost 3 bases and the J gene lost 0 bases, with 18 bases spanning the gap. This CDR3 is built from 18 residues. The CDR3 bases are TGTGCCAGCAGTTTTGCCCCTAGACATAAGCATAGCAATCAGCCCCAGCATTTT. It is translated as CASSFAPRHKHSNQPQHF.

The V gene is TRBV18, the J gene TRBJ2-7, with 7 bases aligning to TRBD1. CDR3 size: 15 residues. V gave up 3 bases and J gave up 5 bases; unmatched junction bases: 10. The germline gives CDR1 KGHSH, CDR2 LQKENI. CDR3 in DNA: TGTGCCAGCTCACCGGAGACAGGGCGGATTAACGAGCAGTACTTC. Its translation is CASSPETGRINEQYF.

This chain links TRBV7-9 with TRBJ2-2; tentatively, D is TRBD1 (6 bases). Germline CDR1 is SEHNR and CDR2 is FQNEAQ (reference sequence). The V end lost 0 bases, the J end lost 5 bases, and 10 bases lay between the germline ends. The CDR3 is made up of 15 amino acids. CDR3 sequence (DNA): TGTGCCAGCAGCTTAGCAGGGGGAAATACCGGGGAGCTGTTTTTT. Residues: CASSLAGGNTGELFF.

In DNA form, the CDR3 reads TGTGCCAGCAGCTTAGTTGCCAGGGTCGCATCCGGGGAGCTGTTTTTT. This translates into CASSLVARVASGELFF. This chain links TRBV7-9 with TRBJ2-2, with D possibly TRBD1 on 5 matching bases. This CDR3 spans 16 amino acids. Germline V gene sequence: CDR1 SEHNR, CDR2 FQNEAQ (reference sequence). Trimming shortened V by 1 base and J by 6 bases, and 15 bases separated the two germline ends.

The rearrangement joins TRBV11-3 to TRBJ1-1; D gene uncertain. The CDR3 is 13 residues long. Germline CDR1 is SGHNT and CDR2 is YENEEA. Trimming pared 0 bases from V and 3 bases from J, leaving 5 bases between. In DNA form, the CDR3 reads TGTGCCAGCAGCTTAGATCGGGACACTGAAGCTTTCTTT. This gives the protein CASSLDRDTEAFF.

The V gene is TRBV27, the J gene TRBJ2-7; perhaps TRBD2 as D (6 bases). Germline CDR1 MNHEY, CDR2 SMNVEV (reference sequence). This CDR3 is 13 amino acids long. The V end lost 1 base, the J end lost 5 bases, and 9 bases lay between the germline ends. The CDR3 DNA sequence: TGTGCCAGCAGTTTATGGCGGGACGACGAGCAGTACTTC. Its translation: CASSLWRDDEQYF.

The chain joins TRBV2 to TRBJ1-1, with D possibly matching TRBD1 (6 bases). In germline, CDR1 is SNHLY, CDR2 FYNNEI. Trimming pared 6 bases from V and 3 bases from J, leaving 17 bases between. This CDR3 is built from 15 residues. CDR3 sequence: CASSLETGSDTEAFF. CDR3 DNA: TGTGCCAGCAGCTTGGAGACAGGTAGCGACACTGAAGCTTTCTTT. Using reference TRBV2 and TRBJ1-1 for the parts outside the CDR3, the full variable domain is EPEVTQTPSHQVTQMGQEVILRCVPISNHLYFYWYRQILGQKVEFLVSFYNNEISEKSEIFDDQFSVERPDGSNFTLKIRSTKLEDSAMYFCASSLETGSDTEAFFGQGTRLTVV.

This chain uses TRBV30 with TRBJ1-1; D is possibly TRBD1 (5 bases). The CDR3 consists of 13 residues. Germline V gene sequence: CDR1 GTSNPN, CDR2 SVGIG (reference sequence). V was cut by 0 bases and J by 8 bases, with 13 bases left in between. The CDR3 protein is CAWSVGLIGEAFF. DNA of the CDR3: TGTGCCTGGAGTGTGGGGCTGATTGGAGAAGCTTTCTTT.

J is TRBJ1-2 and V is TRBV6-6; weak D call: TRBD1 (5 bases). This CDR3 region has 13 residues. Germline loops: CDR1 MNHNY, CDR2 SVGAGI (reference sequence). V lost 6 bases and J 2 bases, leaving 10 bases between the germline ends. CDR3 coding DNA: TGTGCCAGCAGACCTGACAGAAACTATGGCTACACCTTC. Its translation is CASRPDRNYGYTF.

Here the CDR3 reads CASSTTGYTEAFF. The CDR3 nucleotides are TGTGCCAGCAGCACGACAGGGTACACTGAAGCTTTCTTT. The V gene is TRBV6-5, the J gene TRBJ1-1; 7 nucleotides line up with TRBD1. J lost 3 bases, V lost 6 bases, and 4 bases had no gene match. The CDR3 extends over 13 amino acids. CDR1 is MNHEY and CDR2 is SVGAGI in the germline V gene.

The chain has TRBV7-9 and TRBJ2-3, with a weak D call TRBD2 (5 bases). The CDR3 contains 15 residues. The V and J ends lost 8 bases and 3 bases respectively, with 18 bases between them. Looked up from germline, CDR1 is SEHNR and CDR2 is FQNEAQ (reference sequence). CDR3: CASSRAELGTDTQYF. The CDR3 bases are TGTGCCAGCTCCAGAGCGGAGCTCGGGACAGATACGCAGTATTTT.

V is TRBV19 and J is TRBJ2-2; 12 bases line up with TRBD2. Germline CDR1 reads LNHDA; CDR2 reads SQIVND (reference sequence). The CDR3 has 16 amino acids. The ends lost 4 bases at V and 5 bases at J; junction bases unmatched: 5. The CDR3 loop is CASSSGLAGRTGELFF. The CDR3 nucleotides read TGTGCCAGTAGTAGTGGACTAGCGGGACGAACCGGGGAGCTGTTTTTT.

The chain is built from TRBV4-1 and TRBJ2-6; D call uncertain. Germline assignment: CDR1 MGHRA and CDR2 YSYEKL. The CDR3 sequence is 15 residues long. Trimming shortened V by 3 bases and J by 7 bases, and 13 bases separated the two germline ends. The DNA of the CDR3 is TGCGCCAGCAGCCAGGTCTTCCAAGGAGCCAACGTCCTGACTTTC. Translation gives CASSQVFQGANVLTF.

The chain employs TRBV18 and TRBJ2-7; D ambiguous. CDR3 length: 16 amino acids. V was cut by 1 base and J by 0 bases, with 13 bases left in between. Germline V CDR1 and CDR2: KGHSH, LQKENI. The CDR3 DNA reads as TGTGCCAGCTCACCACTCGGGTTCCTGAGCTCCTACGAGCAGTACTTC. Protein product: CASSPLGFLSSYEQYF.

CDR3 bases: TGCAGTGCTAGAGGAGTCGGGGAGCTGTTTTTT. Its protein is CSARGVGELFF. The gene calls are TRBV20-1 and TRBJ2-2; D is ambiguous. The CDR3 totals 11 residues. Germline lookup yields CDR1 DFQATT and CDR2 SNEGSKA (reference sequence). Trimming took off 1 base at V and 7 bases at J, with 4 bases between the two ends.

The chain links TRBV7-9 to TRBJ1-1, with a weak D call TRBD1 (5 bases). This CDR3 is built from 15 residues. The germline V and J ends were trimmed by 6 bases and 3 bases, with 17 bases remaining between them. Germline V gene sequence: CDR1 SEHNR, CDR2 FQNEAQ (reference sequence). CDR3 in amino acids: CASRVHQGKDTEAFF. The DNA of the CDR3 is TGTGCCAGCAGGGTACATCAGGGTAAGGACACTGAAGCTTTCTTT.